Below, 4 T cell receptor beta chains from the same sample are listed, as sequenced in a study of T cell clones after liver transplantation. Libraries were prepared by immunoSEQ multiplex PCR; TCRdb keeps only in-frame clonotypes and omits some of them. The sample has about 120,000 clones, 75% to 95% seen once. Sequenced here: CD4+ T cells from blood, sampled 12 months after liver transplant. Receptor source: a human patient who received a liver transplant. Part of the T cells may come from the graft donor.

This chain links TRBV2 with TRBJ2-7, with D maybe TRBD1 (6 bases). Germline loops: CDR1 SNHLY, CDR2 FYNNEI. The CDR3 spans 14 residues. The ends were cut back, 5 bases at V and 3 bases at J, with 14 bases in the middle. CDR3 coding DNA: TGTGCCAGCAGTCCCGGGACACCCAACTACGAGCAGTACTTC. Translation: CASSPGTPNYEQYF.

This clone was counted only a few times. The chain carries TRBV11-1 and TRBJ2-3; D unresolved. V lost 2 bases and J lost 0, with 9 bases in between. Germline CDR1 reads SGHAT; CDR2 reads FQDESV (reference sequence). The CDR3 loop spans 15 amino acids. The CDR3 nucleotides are TGTGCCAGCAGCTTAACTGATTCTAGCACAGATACGCAGTATTTT. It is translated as CASSLTDSSTDTQYF.

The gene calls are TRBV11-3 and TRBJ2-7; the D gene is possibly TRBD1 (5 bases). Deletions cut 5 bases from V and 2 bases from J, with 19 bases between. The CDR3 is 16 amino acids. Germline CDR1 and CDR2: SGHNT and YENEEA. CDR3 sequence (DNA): TGTGCCAGCAGCACATCGAAGGGGTCGGAGACCTACGAGCAGTACTTC. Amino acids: CASSTSKGSETYEQYF.

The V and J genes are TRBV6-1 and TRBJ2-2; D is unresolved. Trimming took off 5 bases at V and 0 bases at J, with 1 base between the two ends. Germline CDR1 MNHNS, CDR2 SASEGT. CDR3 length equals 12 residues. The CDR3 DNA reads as TGTGCCAGCAGTCCGAACACCGGGGAGCTGTTTTTT. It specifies CASSPNTGELFF.